Below, 26 T cell receptor beta chains from the same sample are listed, as sequenced in a study of monozygotic twins with inflammatory bowel disease. TCRdb reprocessed the 5' RACE reads; each CDR3 protein has one entry and no DNA is given. Here the sample table reports more than 350,000 distinct CDR3 sequences. Sequenced sample: blood. The receptor source for this set is a human donor with ulcerative colitis or Crohn's disease, or a healthy co-twin of an affected twin (not recorded which).

The V call is TRBV6-4, the J call TRBJ2-3; TCRdb proposes TRBD1, but this gene call is untestable without DNA. Looked up from germline, CDR1 is MRHNA and CDR2 is SNTAGT. The CDR3 sequence is 15 residues long. The CDR3 here is CASSAGGGWTDTQYF.

V and J are TRBV18 and TRBJ2-1; TCRdb proposes TRBD1, but this gene call is untestable without DNA. Looked up from germline, CDR1 is KGHSH and CDR2 is LQKENI. CDR3 length equals 15 residues. The CDR3 here is CASSPPGSPGNEQFF. Complete variable domain (other parts from reference TRBV18 and TRBJ2-1): NAGVMQNPRHLVRRRGQEARLRCSPMKGHSHVYWYRQLPEEGLKFMVYLQKENIIDESGMPKERFSAEFPKEGPSILRIQQVVRGDSAAYFCASSPPGSPGNEQFFGPGTRLTVL.

This chain uses TRBV19 with TRBJ1-2. Germline loops: CDR1 LNHDA, CDR2 SQIVND (reference sequence). The CDR3 extends over 15 amino acids. CDR3 sequence reads: CASGPYWGENYGYTF.

The V gene is TRBV7-9, the J gene TRBJ1-2. From germline, CDR1 is SEHNR and CDR2 FQNEAQ (reference sequence). The length of the CDR3 is 15 residues. The CDR3 loop reads CASSPYEARGGGYTF.

The chain links TRBV5-1 to TRBJ2-5; no DNA is available, so the TRBD1 call from TCRdb remains unchecked. Germline assignment: CDR1 SGHRS and CDR2 YFSETQ. The CDR3 extends over 13 amino acids. This CDR3 is CASSSGAQETQYF.

The chain carries TRBV5-1 and TRBJ2-2; the TCRdb D gene call, TRBD1, has no DNA to confirm it. Germline CDR1 reads SGHRS; CDR2 reads YFSETQ. This CDR3 contains 15 residues. CDR3 loop: CASSLMTGDTGELFF.

This rearrangement joins TRBV12-3 or TRBV12-4 to TRBJ2-5; the D call from TCRdb, TRBD1, cannot be confirmed without DNA. There are 18 residues in the CDR3. CDR3 in amino acids: CASSLAPDRGLGQETQYF.

This chain joins TRBV10-3 and TRBJ1-1. Germline V gives CDR1 ENHRY, CDR2 SYGVKD. This CDR3 spans 14 amino acids. The CDR3 is CAISESDRNTEAFF.

The rearrangement joins TRBV5-1 to TRBJ2-1. The CDR3 spans 13 residues. The germline CDR1 and CDR2 sequences are SGHRS and YFSETQ. CDR3 loop: CASSLNQQYEQFF.

The chain combines TRBV12-3 or TRBV12-4 with TRBJ1-4; lacking DNA, the TRBD1 call made by TCRdb goes unchecked. The CDR3 is made up of 13 amino acids. CDR3 in amino acids: CASSGQGPEKLFF.

The J gene is TRBJ2-7, the V gene TRBV28. Germline-derived CDR1 and CDR2 are MDHEN and SYDVKM. This CDR3 contains 14 residues. CDR3 residues: CASSFHFYSYEQYF.

The chain links TRBV20-1 to TRBJ2-2; TCRdb lists TRBD2, though no DNA is available to test this call. The CDR3 is 13 residues long. Germline V CDR1 and CDR2: DFQATT, SNEGSKA (reference sequence). The chain's CDR3 is CSAPGRGAGELFF.

The CDR3 spells CSVGGGWTEQFF. The chain carries TRBV29-1 and TRBJ2-1; checking the TCRdb D call of TRBD1 is not possible without DNA. In germline, CDR1 is SQVTM, CDR2 ANQGSEA. The CDR3 sequence is 12 residues long.

The CDR3 region is CAWTQDSSGANVLTF. This chain uses TRBV30 with TRBJ2-6; the TCRdb call, TRBD1, lacks DNA for checking. The CDR3 totals 15 residues. Germline loops: CDR1 GTSNPN, CDR2 SVGIG (reference sequence).

V gene TRBV7-9 combines with J gene TRBJ1-1. The CDR3 is 15 residues long. Germline-derived CDR1 and CDR2 are SEHNR and FQNEAQ (reference sequence). The CDR3 sequence: CASSPPGGPNTEAFF.

The rearrangement links TRBV7-8 to TRBJ2-7; there is no DNA to check the TCRdb D call of TRBD2. CDR3 length equals 18 residues. CDR1 SGHVS and CDR2 FQNEAQ come from the germline V gene. CDR3: CASSLAQGPWKGSYEQYF. The complete variable domain, with remaining parts taken from reference TRBV7-8 and TRBJ2-7, reads GAGVSQSPRYKVAKRGQDVALRCDPISGHVSLFWYQQALGQGPEFLTYFQNEAQLDKSGLPSDRFFAERPEGSVSTLKIQRTQQEDSAVYLCASSLAQGPWKGSYEQYFGPGTRLTVT.

The chain has TRBV5-8 and TRBJ2-4; the TCRdb call, TRBD1, lacks DNA for checking. The V gene's germline CDR1 is SGHTS and CDR2 YDEGEE. There are 17 residues in the CDR3. Here the CDR3 reads CASTRSLTGLAKNIQYF.

The chain is built from TRBV7-9 and TRBJ1-3; no DNA is available, so the TRBD1 call from TCRdb remains unchecked. Germline V CDR1 and CDR2: SEHNR, FQNEAQ (reference sequence). The CDR3 consists of 15 residues. CDR3 residues: CASSRTGGFGNTIYF.

The chain links TRBV10-3 to TRBJ2-7; TCRdb calls TRBD1, which cannot be checked without DNA. This CDR3 is built from 15 residues. Germline V lookup: CDR1 ENHRY, CDR2 SYGVKD. This chain's CDR3 is CAISELDRAGYEQYF.

The V gene is TRBV20-1, the J gene TRBJ2-3; with no DNA, the TCRdb D assignment of TRBD2 cannot be verified. The CDR3 is 18 residues long. Per the germline V gene, CDR1 is DFQATT and CDR2 is SNEGSKA (reference sequence). The CDR3 is CSAPGLAGVTPSTDTQYF.

This rearrangement joins TRBV6-1 to TRBJ1-1; TCRdb reports TRBD1, a call that lacks DNA to check it against. The CDR3 totals 14 residues. Per germline, CDR1 MNHNS and CDR2 SASEGT. CDR3 loop: CASSVDRGRTEAFF.

The rearrangement uses TRBV29-1 and TRBJ1-1; TCRdb names TRBD1, which stays unverified in the absence of DNA. The CDR3 length is 13 residues. Germline V CDR1 and CDR2: SQVTM, ANQGSEA. CDR3 loop: CSVEGGKNTEAFF.

The gene calls are TRBV27 and TRBJ1-2; TCRdb lists TRBD1, though no DNA is available to test this call. CDR3 length: 13 amino acids. Per germline, CDR1 MNHEY and CDR2 SMNVEV (reference sequence). The CDR3 loop is CASWGLTSYGYTF.

The genes are TRBV7-3 and TRBJ2-2. CDR1 and CDR2 (germline): SGHTA, FQGTGA. The CDR3 is 16 amino acids. CDR3 sequence: CASSLGRLPDTGELFF.

This rearrangement joins TRBV5-1 to TRBJ2-1; TCRdb returns TRBD2, unconfirmable since there is no DNA. CDR1 is SGHRS, CDR2 YFSETQ, per germline. This CDR3 region has 20 residues. The CDR3 loop is CASSARPGTSGGAKGDEQFF. The variable domain in full, with the rest retrieved from reference TRBV5-1 and TRBJ2-1, is KAGVTQTPRYLIKTRGQQVTLSCSPISGHRSVSWYQQTPGQGLQFLFEYFSETQRNKGNFPGRFSGRQFSNSRSEMNVSTLELGDSALYLCASSARPGTSGGAKGDEQFFGPGTRLTVL.

The chain uses TRBV30 and TRBJ1-1. The CDR3 contains 11 residues. Germline V gene data show CDR1 as GTSNPN and CDR2 as SVGIG (reference sequence). This chain's CDR3 is CAWRDRAEAFF.